A single sample gave rise to the 17 T cell receptor beta chains below, sequenced in a study of identical twins. TCRdb recomputed calls from the 5' RACE reads with MiXCR, one row per CDR3 protein. The sample yields 200,000 to 250,000 distinct CDR3 sequences, over 12% seen once. The material sequenced was memory (CD45RO+) T cells sorted from blood. All receptors derive from a woman between 18 and 29 years old in good health.

V gene TRBV7-9 combines with J gene TRBJ1-1; D uncertain. CDR1 is SEHNR and CDR2 is FQNEAQ in the germline V gene (reference sequence). This CDR3 region has 12 residues. V lost 4 bases to trimming and J lost 5 bases, with 8 bases between them. The CDR3 region is CASSSVGTEAFF. The CDR3 DNA is TGTGCCAGCAGCTCGGTGGGGACTGAAGCTTTCTTT.

This chain connects TRBV20-1 to TRBJ1-1; the D is unclear. V was clipped by 2 bases and J by 6 bases, with 7 bases between them. CDR3 length: 11 residues. CDR1 is DFQATT, CDR2 SNEGSKA, per germline (reference sequence). This chain's CDR3 is CSARPWSEAFF. The CDR3 DNA follows: TGCAGTGCTAGACCATGGTCTGAAGCTTTCTTT.

This chain links TRBV3-1 with TRBJ2-3; unclear D gene. V was trimmed by 6 bases and J by 0 bases, leaving 4 bases between them. Looked up from germline, CDR1 is LGHDT and CDR2 is YNNKEL (reference sequence). The CDR3 length is 12 residues. CDR3 bases: TGTGCCAGCAGAGCTAGCACAGATACGCAGTATTTT. It translates to CASRASTDTQYF.

The table lists this clonotype with a few counts. The V and J genes are TRBV6-5 and TRBJ2-3; no clear D gene. From germline, CDR1 is MNHEY and CDR2 SVGAGI. The V end was cut by 3 bases, the J end by 2 bases, with 9 bases between. This CDR3 comprises 14 residues. The CDR3: CASSYGLYTDTQYF. CDR3 nucleotides: TGTGCCAGCAGTTATGGGCTCTACACAGATACGCAGTATTTT.

The rearrangement uses TRBV6-1 and TRBJ2-7; D is uncertain. Germline V gene data show CDR1 as MNHNS and CDR2 as SASEGT. The CDR3 runs 12 residues. Trimming left V 7 bases short and J 6 bases short, with 13 bases between. The CDR3 region has the DNA TGTGCCAGCATATGGCGTGGACGCGAGCAGTACTTC. Translating it yields CASIWRGREQYF.

The chain combines TRBV20-1 with TRBJ1-1; no definite D call. V shed 0 bases and J shed 7 bases, with 12 bases lying between them. CDR3 length: 13 residues. CDR1 and CDR2 (germline): DFQATT, SNEGSKA (reference sequence). CDR3 coding DNA: TGCAGTGCTAGAGATATGGATAACGGTGAAGCTTTCTTT. Amino acids: CSARDMDNGEAFF.

Only a few counts were recorded for this clonotype. The rearrangement uses TRBV7-2 and TRBJ1-2, with unresolved D. This CDR3 has 16 residues. With 4 bases removed from V and 0 bases from J, the gap between germline ends came to 15 bases. Germline V gene data show CDR1 as SGHTA and CDR2 as FQGNSA. CDR3 DNA sequence: TGTGCCAGCAGCTCGCCGGGGTCCTCCCCTAACTATGGCTACACCTTC. It codes for CASSSPGSSPNYGYTF.

CDR3: CASSGPTGANYGYTF. The CDR3 coding sequence is TGTGCCAGCAGTGGCCCAACAGGGGCTAACTATGGCTACACCTTC. The chain combines TRBV6-2 or TRBV6-3 with TRBJ1-2; 7 positions agree with TRBD1. V was pared by 5 bases and J by 0 bases, with 6 bases of the junction left unmatched. The CDR3 has 15 amino acids. Germline loops: CDR1 MNHEY, CDR2 SVGEGT.

The gene calls are TRBV2 and TRBJ1-4; D unclear. This CDR3 has 15 amino acids. V was trimmed by 3 bases and J by 7 bases, leaving 15 bases between them. Germline CDR1 SNHLY, CDR2 FYNNEI. CDR3: CASSDLPRSGEKLFF. The CDR3 DNA is TGTGCCAGCAGTGACCTCCCCCGCTCTGGTGAAAAACTGTTTTTT.

This clonotype was observed many times. This chain links TRBV5-1 with TRBJ2-1, with D hard to call. Trimming left V 4 bases short and J 6 bases short, with 20 bases between. This CDR3 region has 16 residues. Germline CDR1 reads SGHRS; CDR2 reads YFSETQ. The CDR3 reads CASSGSGGVESNEQFF. The CDR3 DNA reads as TGCGCCAGCAGCGGCTCGGGTGGGGTTGAGAGCAATGAGCAGTTCTTC.

The chain links TRBV5-1 to TRBJ2-3; maybe TRBD1 (5 bases). The CDR3 loop spans 16 amino acids. The germline gives CDR1 SGHRS, CDR2 YFSETQ. V was trimmed by 2 bases and J by 5 bases, leaving 18 bases between them. The CDR3 DNA follows: TGCGCCAGCAGCTTATCAAACAGCCCAGGGTTAGATACGCAGTATTTT. Translated, it gives CASSLSNSPGLDTQYF.

This clonotype has at least ten counts. V is TRBV7-2 and J is TRBJ2-7, with D unresolved. The CDR3 length is 14 residues. The V end was cut by 1 base, the J end by 3 bases, with 10 bases between. Germline V gene lookup returns CDR1 SGHTA and CDR2 FQGNSA. As DNA, the CDR3 is TGTGCCAGCAGCTTAGGGCCCCTCTACTACGAGCAGTACTTC. Amino acid sequence: CASSLGPLYYEQYF.

This chain joins TRBV20-1 and TRBJ1-5; D not resolved. CDR3 length equals 13 residues. Germline CDR1 DFQATT, CDR2 SNEGSKA (reference sequence). Trimming removed 3 bases from V and 3 bases from J, with 9 bases in between. The CDR3 spells CSASTLSNQPQHF. CDR3 in DNA: TGCAGTGCTAGCACGTTATCCAATCAGCCCCAGCATTTT.

In this sample, this clonotype turned up a few times. J is TRBJ2-2 and V is TRBV5-1; 9 bases agree with TRBD1. V was clipped by 7 bases and J by 3 bases; unmatched bases: 4. The length of the CDR3 is 14 residues. Per the germline V gene, CDR1 is SGHRS and CDR2 is YFSETQ. CDR3 amino acids: CASGDRADTGELFF. CDR3 bases: TGCGCCAGCGGGGACAGGGCGGACACCGGGGAGCTGTTTTTT. The full variable domain, rest sourced from reference TRBV5-1 and TRBJ2-2, is KAGVTQTPRYLIKTRGQQVTLSCSPISGHRSVSWYQQTPGQGLQFLFEYFSETQRNKGNFPGRFSGRQFSNSRSEMNVSTLELGDSALYLCASGDRADTGELFFGEGSRLTVL.

This clonotype was seen repeatedly, ten times or more. This sequence joins TRBV6-4 and TRBJ2-6; unclear D gene. The V and J ends lost 3 bases and 0 bases respectively, with 9 bases between them. CDR3 length equals 16 residues. Germline CDR1 and CDR2: MRHNA and SNTAGT. CDR3 region: CASSEGGNSGANVLTF. Written as DNA, the CDR3 is TGTGCCAGCAGTGAGGGCGGCAACTCTGGGGCCAACGTCCTGACTTTC.

There are a few counts of this clonotype. The V gene is TRBV29-1, the J gene TRBJ2-5; the D call may be TRBD1 or TRBD2 (5 bases each). V gave up 0 bases and J gave up 4 bases, with 12 bases separating them. In germline, CDR1 is SQVTM, CDR2 ANQGSEA. The CDR3 has 14 residues. The CDR3 sequence: CSVEEGGGLETQYF. The CDR3 bases are TGCAGCGTTGAAGAAGGTGGGGGATTAGAGACCCAGTACTTC.

The chain is built from TRBV28 and TRBJ2-7; D is perhaps TRBD2 (6 bases). The CDR3 sequence is 14 residues long. Germline CDR1 reads MDHEN; CDR2 reads SYDVKM. V gave up 3 bases and J gave up 4 bases, with 13 bases separating them. This chain's CDR3 is CASSLGGPKYEQYF. CDR3 bases: TGTGCCAGCAGTTTGGGAGGCCCAAAGTACGAGCAGTACTTC.